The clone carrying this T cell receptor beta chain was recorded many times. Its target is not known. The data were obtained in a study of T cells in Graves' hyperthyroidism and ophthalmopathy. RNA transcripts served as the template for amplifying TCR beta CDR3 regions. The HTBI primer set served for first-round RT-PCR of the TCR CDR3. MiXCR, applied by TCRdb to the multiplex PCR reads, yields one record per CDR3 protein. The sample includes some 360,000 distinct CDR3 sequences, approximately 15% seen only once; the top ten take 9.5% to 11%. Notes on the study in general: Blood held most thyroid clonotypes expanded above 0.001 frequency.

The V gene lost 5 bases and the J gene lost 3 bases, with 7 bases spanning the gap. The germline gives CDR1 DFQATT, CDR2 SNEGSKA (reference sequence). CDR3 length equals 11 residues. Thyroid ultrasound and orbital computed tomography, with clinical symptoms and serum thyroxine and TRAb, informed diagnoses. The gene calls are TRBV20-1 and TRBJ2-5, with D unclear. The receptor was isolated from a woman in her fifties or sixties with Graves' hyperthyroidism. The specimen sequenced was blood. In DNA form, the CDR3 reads TGCAGTGCTGTTGAAAAAGAGACCCAGTACTTC. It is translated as CSAVEKETQYF.